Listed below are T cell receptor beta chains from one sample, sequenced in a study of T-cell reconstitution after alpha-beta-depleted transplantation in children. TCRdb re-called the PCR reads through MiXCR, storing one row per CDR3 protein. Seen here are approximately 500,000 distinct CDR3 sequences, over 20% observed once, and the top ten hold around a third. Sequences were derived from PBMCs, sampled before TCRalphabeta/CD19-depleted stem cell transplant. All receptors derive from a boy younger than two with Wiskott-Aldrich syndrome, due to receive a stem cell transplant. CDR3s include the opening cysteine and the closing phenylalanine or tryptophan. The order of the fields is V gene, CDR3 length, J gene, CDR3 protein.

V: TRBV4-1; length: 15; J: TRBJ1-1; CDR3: CASSQGAAMNTEAFF
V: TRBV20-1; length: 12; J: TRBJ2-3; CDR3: CSAGGNPDTQYF
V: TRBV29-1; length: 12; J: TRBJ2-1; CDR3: CSPRTTYNEQFF
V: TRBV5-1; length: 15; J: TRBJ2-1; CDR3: CASSDSGTRGDEQFF
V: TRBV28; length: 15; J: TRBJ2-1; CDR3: CASILAGVGGNEQFF
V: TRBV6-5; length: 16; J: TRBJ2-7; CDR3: CASSYSVLAGGNEQYF
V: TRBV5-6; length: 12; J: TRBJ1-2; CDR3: CASSEINYGYTF
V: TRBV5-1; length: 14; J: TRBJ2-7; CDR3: CASSLDPGRDEQYF
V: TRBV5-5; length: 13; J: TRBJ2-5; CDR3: CASSLWDRETQYF
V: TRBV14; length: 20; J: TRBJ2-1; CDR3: CASSQAQEIGWRRSYNEQFF
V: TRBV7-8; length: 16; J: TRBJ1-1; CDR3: CASSLASQAFVTEAFF
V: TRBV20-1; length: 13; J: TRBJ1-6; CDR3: CSAMRGAGSPLHF
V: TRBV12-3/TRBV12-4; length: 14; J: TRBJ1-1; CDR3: CASSLQGAYTEAFF
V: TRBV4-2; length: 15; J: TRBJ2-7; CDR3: CASSSEGTGLSEQYF
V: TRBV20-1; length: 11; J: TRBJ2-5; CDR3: CSAASQETQYF
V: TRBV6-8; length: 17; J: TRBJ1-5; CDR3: CASTNGHGARGKQPQHF
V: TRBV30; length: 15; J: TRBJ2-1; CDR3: CAWSVGREGRNEQFF
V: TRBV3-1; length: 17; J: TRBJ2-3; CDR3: CASSQWGLAGVADTQYF
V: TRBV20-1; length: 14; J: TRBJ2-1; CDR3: CSARADGSEYEQFF
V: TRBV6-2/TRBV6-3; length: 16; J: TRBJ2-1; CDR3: CASSYLIRKILDEQFF
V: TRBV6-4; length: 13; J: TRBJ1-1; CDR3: CASSVRVNTEAFF
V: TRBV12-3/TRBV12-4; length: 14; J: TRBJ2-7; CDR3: CASRTSGRGNEQYF
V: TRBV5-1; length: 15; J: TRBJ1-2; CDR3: CASSFFETAPYGYTF
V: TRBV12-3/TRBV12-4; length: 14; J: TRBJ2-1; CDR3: CASTPSGRSNEQFF
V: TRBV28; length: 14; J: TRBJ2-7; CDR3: CASQPFSGITEQYF
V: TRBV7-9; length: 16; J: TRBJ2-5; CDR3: CASSPGTSAGQETQYF
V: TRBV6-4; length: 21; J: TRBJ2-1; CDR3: CASSARDRAMAGPSSYNEQFF
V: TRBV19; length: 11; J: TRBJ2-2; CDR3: CASAIPGELFF
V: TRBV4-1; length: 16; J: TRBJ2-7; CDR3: CASSQDIAPSSYEQYF
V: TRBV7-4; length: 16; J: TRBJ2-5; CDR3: CASSLALGWDAETQYF
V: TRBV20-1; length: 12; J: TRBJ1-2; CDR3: CSAGGLGYGYTF
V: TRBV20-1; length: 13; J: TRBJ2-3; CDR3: CSARKLAGDTQYF
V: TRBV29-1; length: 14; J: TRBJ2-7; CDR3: CSVNIAGGPYEQYF
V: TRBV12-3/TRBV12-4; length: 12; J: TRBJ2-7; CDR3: CASSFLPHEQYF
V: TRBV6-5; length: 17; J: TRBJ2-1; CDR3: CASSYSLLAGGGNEQFF
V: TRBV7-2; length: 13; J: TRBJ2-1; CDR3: CASSFSAGNEQFF
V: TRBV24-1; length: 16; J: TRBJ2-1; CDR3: CATSDLRSVGYNEQFF
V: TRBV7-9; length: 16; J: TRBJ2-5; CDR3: CASSLRGGRARETQYF
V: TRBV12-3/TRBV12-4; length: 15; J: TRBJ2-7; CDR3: CASSVSGSFPYEQYF
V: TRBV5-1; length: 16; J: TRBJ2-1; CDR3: CASSLGGLGGANEQFF
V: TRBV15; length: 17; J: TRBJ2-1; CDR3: CATSRDERLAGVGEQFF
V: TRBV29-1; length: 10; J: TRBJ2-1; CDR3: CSAGEDEQFF
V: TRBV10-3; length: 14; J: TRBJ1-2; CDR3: CAISESSGNYGYTF